The T cell receptor (beta chain) described here comes from a study of blood T cell repertoires in COVID-19. Per germline, CDR1 SNHLY and CDR2 FYNNEI. The CDR3 is 12 amino acids. Between the trimmed V and J ends, which lost 6 bases and 2 bases, there was a span of 7 bases. Clones were read by immunoSEQ multiplex PCR, and TCRdb kept only the in-frame ones, dropping some. Of a few hundred thousand clones listed, just under 90% were seen once; the top ten hold over 5.5%. This rearrangement joins TRBV2 to TRBJ1-2, with D possibly matching TRBD1 (6 bases). Sequenced: peripheral blood. This receptor was identified in a woman in her fifties or sixties with COVID-19, enrolled during active disease. As DNA, the CDR3 is TGTGCCAGCAGAGGACAGAACTATGGCTACACCTTC. Protein product: CASRGQNYGYTF.